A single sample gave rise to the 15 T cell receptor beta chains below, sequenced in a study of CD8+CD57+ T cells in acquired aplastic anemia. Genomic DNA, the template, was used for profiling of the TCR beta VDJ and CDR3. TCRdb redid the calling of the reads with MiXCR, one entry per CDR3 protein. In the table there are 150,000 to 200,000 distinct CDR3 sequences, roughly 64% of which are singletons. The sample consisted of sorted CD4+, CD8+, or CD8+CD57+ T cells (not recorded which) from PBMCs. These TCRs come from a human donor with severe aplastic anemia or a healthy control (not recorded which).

The CDR3 spells CSVPSGSGYGLHF. The DNA for the CDR3 is TGCAGCGTGCCTTCGGGGTCAGGTTATGGTCTCCACTTT. The gene calls are TRBV29-1 and TRBJ1-6, with D uncertain. The CDR3 extends over 13 amino acids. V was clipped by 6 bases and J by 16 bases, with 22 bases between them. Germline CDR1 SQVTM, CDR2 ANQGSEA.

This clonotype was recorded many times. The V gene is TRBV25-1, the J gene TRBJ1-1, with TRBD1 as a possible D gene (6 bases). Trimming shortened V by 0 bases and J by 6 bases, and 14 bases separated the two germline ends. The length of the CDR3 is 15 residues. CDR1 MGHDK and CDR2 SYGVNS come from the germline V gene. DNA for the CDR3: TGTGCCAGCAGTGAATATTGGGGGGCGGGTGCTGAAGCTTTCTTT. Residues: CASSEYWGAGAEAFF.

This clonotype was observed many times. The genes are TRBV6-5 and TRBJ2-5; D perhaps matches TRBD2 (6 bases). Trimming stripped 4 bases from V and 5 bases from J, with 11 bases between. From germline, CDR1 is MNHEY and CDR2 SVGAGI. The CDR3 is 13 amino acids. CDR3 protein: CASSWGVMETQYF. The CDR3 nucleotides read TGTGCCAGCAGTTGGGGGGTAATGGAGACCCAGTACTTC.

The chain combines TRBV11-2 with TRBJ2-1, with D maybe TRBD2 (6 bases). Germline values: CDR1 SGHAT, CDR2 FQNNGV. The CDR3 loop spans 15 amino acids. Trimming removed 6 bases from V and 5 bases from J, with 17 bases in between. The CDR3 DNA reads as TGTGCCAGCAGTCCTCCGGGACTCGGTCACAATGAGCAGTTCTTC. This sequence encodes CASSPPGLGHNEQFF.

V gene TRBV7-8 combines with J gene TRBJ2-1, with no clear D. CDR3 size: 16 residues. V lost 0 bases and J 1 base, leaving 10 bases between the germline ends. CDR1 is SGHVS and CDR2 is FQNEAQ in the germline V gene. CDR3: CASSLASSWSYNEQFF. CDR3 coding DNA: TGTGCCAGCAGCTTAGCGTCGAGTTGGTCCTACAATGAGCAGTTCTTC.

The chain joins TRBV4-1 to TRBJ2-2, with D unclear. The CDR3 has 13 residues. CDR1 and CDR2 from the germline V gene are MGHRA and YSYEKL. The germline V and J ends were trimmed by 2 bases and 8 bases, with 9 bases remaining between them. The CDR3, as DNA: TGCGCCAGCAGCCAACCCGGTCGGGGGGAGCTGTTTTTT. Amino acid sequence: CASSQPGRGELFF.

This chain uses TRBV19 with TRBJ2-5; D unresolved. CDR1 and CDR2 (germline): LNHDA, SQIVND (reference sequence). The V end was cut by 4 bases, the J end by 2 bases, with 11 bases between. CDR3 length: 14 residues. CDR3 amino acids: CASSTRHLQETQYF. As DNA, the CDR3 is TGTGCCAGTAGTACCCGACACCTGCAAGAGACCCAGTACTTC.

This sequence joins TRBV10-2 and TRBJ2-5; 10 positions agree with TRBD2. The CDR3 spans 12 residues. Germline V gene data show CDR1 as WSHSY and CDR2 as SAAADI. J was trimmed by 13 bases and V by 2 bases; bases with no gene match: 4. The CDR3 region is CASSEMGLALYF. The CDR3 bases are TGCGCCAGCAGTGAGATGGGACTAGCGCTGTACTTC.

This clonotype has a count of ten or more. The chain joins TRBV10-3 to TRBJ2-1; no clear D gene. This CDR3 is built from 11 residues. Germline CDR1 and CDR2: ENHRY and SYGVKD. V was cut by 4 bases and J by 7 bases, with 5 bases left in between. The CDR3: CAISAGNEQFF. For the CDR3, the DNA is TGTGCCATCAGTGCGGGTAATGAGCAGTTCTTC.

The CDR3: CASSRPGQTYNEQFF. DNA for the CDR3: TGTGCCAGTAGCCGCCCGGGACAGACCTACAATGAGCAGTTCTTC. This sequence joins TRBV19 and TRBJ2-1; 7 positions agree with TRBD1. V shed 6 bases and J 2 bases; nucleotides not matched to a gene: 7. Germline V gene sequence: CDR1 LNHDA, CDR2 SQIVND (reference sequence). The CDR3 is 15 amino acids.

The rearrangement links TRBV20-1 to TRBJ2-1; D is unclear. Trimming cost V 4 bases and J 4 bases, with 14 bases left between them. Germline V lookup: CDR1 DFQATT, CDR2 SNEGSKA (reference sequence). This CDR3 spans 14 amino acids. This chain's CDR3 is CSATGPLTYNEQFF. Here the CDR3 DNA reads TGCAGTGCTACCGGGCCCCTAACATACAATGAGCAGTTCTTC.

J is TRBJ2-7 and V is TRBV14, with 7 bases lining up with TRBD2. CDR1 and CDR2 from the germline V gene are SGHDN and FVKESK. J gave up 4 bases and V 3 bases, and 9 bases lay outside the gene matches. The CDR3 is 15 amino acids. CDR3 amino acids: CASSHEDSGGYEQYF. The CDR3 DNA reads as TGTGCCAGCAGCCACGAGGACTCGGGGGGTTACGAGCAGTACTTC.

CDR3 amino acids: CSARALTSGGVYEQYF. CDR3 nucleotides: TGCAGTGCTAGAGCCTTAACTAGCGGAGGAGTTTACGAGCAGTACTTC. The chain couples TRBV20-1 to TRBJ2-7, with TRBD2 matching 8 bases. This CDR3 is built from 16 residues. CDR1 DFQATT and CDR2 SNEGSKA come from the germline V gene (reference sequence). With V trimmed by 1 base and J by 4 bases, 12 bases remained unmatched.

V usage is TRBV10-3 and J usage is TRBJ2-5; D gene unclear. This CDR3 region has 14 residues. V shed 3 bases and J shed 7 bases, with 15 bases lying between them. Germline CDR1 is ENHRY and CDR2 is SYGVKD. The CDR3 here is CAISEPRGARTQYF. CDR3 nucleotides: TGTGCCATCAGTGAACCCAGAGGCGCCAGGACCCAGTACTTC.

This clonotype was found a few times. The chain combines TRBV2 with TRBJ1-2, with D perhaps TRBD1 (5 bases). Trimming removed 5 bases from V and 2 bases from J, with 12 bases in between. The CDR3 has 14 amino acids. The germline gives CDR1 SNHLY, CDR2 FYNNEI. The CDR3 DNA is TGTGCCAGCAGTACTCGACAGTTCAACTATGGCTACACCTTC. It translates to CASSTRQFNYGYTF.